This paragraph reports one TCR beta chain. What it binds is unknown. This entry is derived from a study of cytomegalovirus exposure and HLA in healthy donors. Study-level results: Productive rates of about 87% or about 30% were seen for most TCR beta V segments in an earlier analysis. In a later analysis, approximately 15,000 TCR beta sequences were associated with HLA alleles at 0.05 false discovery rate.

The PCR ran on 60 Vbeta and 13 Jbeta primers. Clones were read by immunoSEQ multiplex PCR, and TCRdb kept only the in-frame ones, dropping some. The repertoire holds 100,000 to 150,000 clones, 77% seen once, with 3.5% to 4% in the top ten. At collection, donors were nominally healthy, but unrecorded immune exposures were probable. Trimming pared 4 bases from V and 3 bases from J, leaving 4 bases between. CDR1 LNHDA and CDR2 SQIVND come from the germline V gene (reference sequence). The CDR3 has 12 amino acids. This chain links TRBV19 with TRBJ1-3; D uncertain. This TCR derives from a human donor in good health. The sample consisted of PBMCs. The CDR3 region is CASSSIGNTIYF. Written as DNA, the CDR3 is TGTGCCAGTAGTAGTATTGGAAACACCATATATTTT. Together with reference TRBV19 and TRBJ1-3, the CDR3 gives the full variable domain: DGGITQSPKYLFRKEGQNVTLSCEQNLNHDAMYWYRQDPGQGLRLIYYSQIVNDFQKGDIAEGYSVSREKKESFPLTVTSAQKNPTAFYLCASSSIGNTIYFGEGSWLTVV.